This T cell receptor beta chain was identified in a study of spatial heterogeneity in lung cancer. TCRdb redid the calling of the 5' RACE reads with MiXCR, one entry per CDR3 protein. The data contain under 50,000 distinct CDR3 sequences, about 5.2% of them singletons. Time point given: sample taken at primary tumor resection. No cells were sorted before sequencing. The whole RNA sequenced was extracted from tumor, nontumor lung or frozen PBMC. This clonotype turned up a few times. The starting material was PBMCs, obtained at surgery. The receptor's source is a female donor with early-stage non-small cell lung cancer.

The CDR3 loop is CASSSGQGKTYEQYF. DNA for the CDR3: TGTGCCAGCAGCTCCGGACAGGGGAAAACCTACGAGCAGTACTTC. This chain links TRBV11-2 with TRBJ2-7; 9 bases fit TRBD1. This CDR3 is 15 amino acids long. V trimming: 4 bases; J trimming: 2 bases; junction bases outside the gene matches: 6. Germline V gene lookup returns CDR1 SGHAT and CDR2 FQNNGV.